The 31 T cell receptor beta chains reported below all come from one sample, sequenced in a study of STAT5B mutations in CD4+ large granular lymphocyte leukemia (dated by TCRdb to between 2022 and 2023). Libraries came from the immunoSEQ multiplex PCR assay. The clones in this table, taken by TCRdb from immuneACCESS, are in-frame only. Not every clone is retained; where verified, under half of the shortfall comes from an unresolved V gene, and the cause of the rest is unknown. The sample table records some 41,000 clones; more than 80% of these occur just once. The ten largest clones capture 3% to 4% of the sample. The material sequenced was CD4+ T cells from blood buffy coats. These receptors were collected from a human donor in good health.

The chain is built from TRBV30 and TRBJ1-1, with D unresolved. The CDR3 length is 12 residues. Trimming removed 5 bases at V and 0 bases at J, with 7 bases between. Germline loops: CDR1 GTSNPN, CDR2 SVGIG (reference sequence). The CDR3 DNA follows: TGTGCCTGGGGGTCCATGAACACTGAAGCTTTCTTT. Amino acids: CAWGSMNTEAFF.

V is TRBV14 and J is TRBJ2-3; D call uncertain. Trimming cost V 1 base and J 0 bases, with 5 bases left between them. The germline V gene encodes CDR1 SGHDN and CDR2 FVKESK. The CDR3 is 14 residues long. The CDR3 here is CASSQGVSTDTQYF. Here the CDR3 DNA reads TGTGCCAGCAGCCAAGGCGTGAGCACAGATACGCAGTATTTT.

V gene TRBV9 combines with J gene TRBJ2-1; TRBD2 aligns across 7 bases. Per the germline V gene, CDR1 is SGDLS and CDR2 is YYNGEE. The CDR3 runs 15 residues. V shed 4 bases, J shed 10 bases, and the junction held 14 bases outside the gene matches. DNA of the CDR3: TGTGCCAGCAGCCCGACTACGCGGGGGATGGGGGAGCAGTTCTTC. It yields the protein CASSPTTRGMGEQFF.

A few counts support this clone. The J gene is TRBJ1-1, the V gene TRBV29-1; no firm D call. This CDR3 is built from 10 residues. Germline assignment: CDR1 SQVTM and CDR2 ANQGSEA. The CDR3 DNA reads TGCACCGCAGGGAACACTGAAGCTTTCTTT. It is translated as CTAGNTEAFF. Full variable domain (missing parts from reference TRBV29-1 and TRBJ1-1): SAVISQKPSRDICQRGTSLTIQCQVDSQVTMMFWYRQQPGQSLTLIATANQGSEATYESGFVIDKFPISRPNLTFSTLTVSNMSPEDSSIYLCTAGNTEAFFGQGTRLTVV.

This clone was counted a single time. The V call is TRBV30, the J call TRBJ2-3, with D possibly matching TRBD2 (5 bases). This CDR3 is 12 amino acids long. The V and J ends lost 0 bases and 8 bases respectively, with 9 bases between them. The germline gives CDR1 GTSNPN, CDR2 SVGIG (reference sequence). The CDR3: CAWSVNSGTQYF. The CDR3 bases are TGTGCCTGGAGTGTAAACAGCGGTACGCAGTATTTT. The full variable domain, rest sourced from reference TRBV30 and TRBJ2-3, is SQTIHQWPATLVQPVGSPLSLECTVEGTSNPNLYWYRQAAGRGLQLLFYSVGIGQISSEVPQNLSASRPQDRQFILSSKKLLLSDSGFYLCAWSVNSGTQYFGPGTRLTVL.

This clone has only a few counts. This chain uses TRBV21-1 with TRBJ1-5; the listed D gene, TRBD1, was not tested against the DNA. TRBV21-1 is given as a pseudogene. CDR3 length: 12 residues. CDR3 nucleotides: TGTGCCAGCAGCGCCCCAGATCAGCCCCAGCATTTT. Amino acids: CASSAPDQPQHF.

The genes are TRBV21-1 and TRBJ2-7; the table assigns TRBD1, which was not confirmed against the DNA. TRBV21-1 represents a pseudogene. The CDR3 has 14 residues. The CDR3 region is CASSTNTGSYEQYF. Written as DNA, the CDR3 is TGTGCCAGCAGCACGAACACAGGGTCCTACGAGCAGTACTTC.

The CDR3 DNA is TGTGCCAGCAGAGGGCTTCTAAACACCGGGGAGCTGTTTTTT. This encodes CASRGLLNTGELFF. The rearrangement joins TRBV6-1 to TRBJ2-2; D not resolved. V was pared by 6 bases and J by 2 bases, with 10 bases between. The CDR3 is made up of 14 amino acids. Germline loops: CDR1 MNHNS, CDR2 SASEGT.

The chain combines TRBV30 with TRBJ1-3; 7 positions match TRBD1. The CDR3 covers 14 residues. In germline, CDR1 is GTSNPN, CDR2 SVGIG (reference sequence). V shed 5 bases and J 2 bases; nucleotides not matched to a gene: 6. The CDR3, as DNA: TGTGCCTGGGACAGGGCCGGGACTGGAAACACCATATATTTT. This gives the protein CAWDRAGTGNTIYF.

The CDR3 region has the DNA TGTGCCAGCAGCCCCCCTCCCAGGCTAGCGGGGTACGATGAGCAGTTCTTC. Translated: CASSPPPRLAGYDEQFF. The chain carries TRBV7-9 and TRBJ2-1; TRBD2 aligns across 9 bases. Germline values: CDR1 SEHNR, CDR2 FQNEAQ (reference sequence). The CDR3 has 17 residues. Trimming removed 5 bases from V and 8 bases from J; junction bases left unmatched: 16.

V and J are TRBV6-1 and TRBJ2-2; TRBD1 aligns across 7 bases. The V gene's germline CDR1 is MNHNS and CDR2 SASEGT. V shed 10 bases, J shed 4 bases, and the junction held 12 bases outside the gene matches. This CDR3 comprises 15 residues. The CDR3 loop is CATRPGQTTTGELFF. The CDR3 region has the DNA TGTGCCACCAGACCGGGACAGACTACCACCGGGGAGCTGTTTTTT.

The DNA of the CDR3 is TGTGCCAGCAGTGTTACCAATGAAAAACTGTTTTTT. It specifies CASSVTNEKLFF. The chain links TRBV6-1 to TRBJ1-4; D call uncertain. Germline V gene lookup returns CDR1 MNHNS and CDR2 SASEGT. V was shortened by 4 bases and J by 5 bases, with 5 bases between the two germline ends. The CDR3 runs 12 residues.

The chain links TRBV10-3 to TRBJ2-3, with 11 bases fitting TRBD1. Trimming took 10 bases from V and 3 from J; bases not matched to a gene: 9. The CDR3 length is 15 residues. Germline CDR1 reads ENHRY; CDR2 reads SYGVKD. For the CDR3, the DNA is TGTGCCAACTCCCCCGGGACAGGGGGTACAGATACGCAGTATTTT. Translated, it gives CANSPGTGGTDTQYF.

The chain has TRBV11-2 and TRBJ2-4; the D gene is possibly TRBD1 (5 bases). Germline lookup yields CDR1 SGHAT and CDR2 FQNNGV. CDR3 length equals 13 residues. V was clipped by 3 bases and J by 8 bases, with 11 bases between them. CDR3 loop: CASSFQTEDIQYF. The CDR3 coding sequence is TGTGCCAGCAGCTTCCAGACAGAGGACATTCAGTACTTC. Together with reference TRBV11-2 and TRBJ2-4, the CDR3 gives the full variable domain: EAGVAQSPRYKIIEKRQSVAFWCNPISGHATLYWYQQILGQGPKLLIQFQNNGVVDDSQLPKDRFSAERLKGVDSTLKIQPAKLEDSAVYLCASSFQTEDIQYFGAGTRLSVL.

This chain uses TRBV30 with TRBJ2-7; 7 bases match TRBD2. This CDR3 is built from 16 residues. The germline V gene has CDR1 GTSNPN and CDR2 SVGIG (reference sequence). V gave up 2 bases and J gave up 2 bases; unmatched junction bases: 12. The DNA of the CDR3 is TGTGCCTGGAGTCCTTACAGCAGCGGGATGGCCTACGAGCAGTACTTC. This gives the protein CAWSPYSSGMAYEQYF. The full variable domain, in which reference TRBV30 and TRBJ2-7 provide the parts outside the CDR3, is SQTIHQWPATLVQPVGSPLSLECTVEGTSNPNLYWYRQAAGRGLQLLFYSVGIGQISSEVPQNLSASRPQDRQFILSSKKLLLSDSGFYLCAWSPYSSGMAYEQYFGPGTRLTVT.

This sequence joins TRBV11-3 and TRBJ1-1; D gene ambiguous. CDR3 length: 14 amino acids. Trimming pared 5 bases from V and 10 bases from J, leaving 20 bases between. The germline V gene has CDR1 SGHNT and CDR2 YENEEA. CDR3 sequence reads: CASSLPAPPARAFF. The CDR3 DNA reads as TGTGCCAGCAGCCTTCCGGCCCCCCCTGCGAGAGCTTTCTTT.

This chain connects TRBV7-2 to TRBJ2-5, with TRBD1 as a possible D gene (6 bases). The DNA matches TRBJ2-7 better at its end, which makes the J call doubtful. CDR3 length: 14 amino acids. The germline CDR1 and CDR2 sequences are SGHTA and FQGNSA. The CDR3 coding sequence is TGTGCCAGCAGCTTAGACGCAGGGGCCAACGAGCAGTACTTC. Translation: CASSLDAGANEQYF.

The gene calls are TRBV12-5 and TRBJ1-2; D is perhaps TRBD1 (5 bases). There are 18 residues in the CDR3. The V gene lost 6 bases and the J gene lost 5 bases, with 28 bases spanning the gap. Germline values: CDR1 LGHNT, CDR2 FRNRAP. In nucleotides, the CDR3 is TGTGCTAGTGGGGGACTTACCGGGACGCACACCGGAACTTATGGCTACACCTTC. Translating gives CASGGLTGTHTGTYGYTF.

The V gene is TRBV2, the J gene TRBJ1-1, with TRBD1 identical over 11 bases. The CDR3 sequence is 15 residues long. CDR1 and CDR2 from the germline V gene are SNHLY and FYNNEI. V shed 6 bases, J shed 4 bases, and the junction held 7 bases outside the gene matches. The CDR3 loop reads CASRAGQGVATEAFF. The CDR3 DNA reads as TGTGCCAGCAGGGCGGGACAGGGGGTGGCCACTGAAGCTTTCTTT.

The rearrangement joins TRBV6-5 to TRBJ1-6; D is uncertain. V was shortened by 6 bases and J by 1 base, with 10 bases between the two germline ends. The CDR3 is made up of 15 amino acids. Germline CDR1 reads MNHEY; CDR2 reads SVGAGI. The CDR3, as DNA: TGTGCCAGCAGCAGCGGAGGGTCCTATAATTCACCCCTCCACTTT. Translated, it gives CASSSGGSYNSPLHF.

The J gene is TRBJ2-7, the V gene TRBV7-8, with 7 bases fitting TRBD1. From germline, CDR1 is SGHVS and CDR2 FQNEAQ. V trimming: 5 bases; J trimming: 2 bases; junction bases outside the gene matches: 3. The CDR3 runs to 13 residues. CDR3 coding DNA: TGTGCCAGCAGCCCGGACAGGACCTACGAGCAGTACTTC. Protein product: CASSPDRTYEQYF.

V usage is TRBV20-1 and J usage is TRBJ2-7; D call uncertain. Germline assignment: CDR1 DFQATT and CDR2 SNEGSKA (reference sequence). The CDR3 has 11 residues. CDR3 coding DNA: TGCAGCCCGAGGACCCCCTACGAGCAGTACTTC. Protein: CSPRTPYEQYF.

The CDR3 DNA reads TGTGCCAGCAGCCTTGCCGGGCAGGGTTCCTACAATGAGCAGTTCTTC. Translating it yields CASSLAGQGSYNEQFF. The chain links TRBV11-3 to TRBJ2-1, with a tentative D call TRBD1 (5 bases). CDR3 size: 16 residues. With 5 bases removed from V and 1 base from J, the gap between germline ends came to 15 bases. CDR1 and CDR2 (germline): SGHNT, YENEEA.

This sequence joins TRBV6-5 and TRBJ1-6; D unresolved. Deletions cut 11 bases from V and 8 bases from J, with 4 bases between. The CDR3 is 9 residues long. From germline, CDR1 is MNHEY and CDR2 SVGAGI. The CDR3 coding sequence is TGTGCCGGGGATTCACCCCTCCACTTT. It translates to CAGDSPLHF.

V and J are TRBV20-1 and TRBJ2-1, with unresolved D. The V gene lost 5 bases and the J gene lost 7 bases, with 6 bases spanning the gap. From germline, CDR1 is DFQATT and CDR2 SNEGSKA (reference sequence). The length of the CDR3 is 10 residues. The CDR3: CSAEKNEQFF. CDR3 coding DNA: TGCAGTGCTGAGAAAAATGAGCAGTTCTTC.

This clone was recorded a few times. The V gene is TRBV7-6, the J gene TRBJ2-1, with 9 positions matching TRBD2. Losses at the gene ends were 4 bases for V and 5 bases for J; bases not matched to a gene: 6. The CDR3 runs to 15 residues. Germline CDR1 reads SGHVS; CDR2 reads FNYEAQ. CDR3 sequence reads: CASSWAGGQNNEQFF. In DNA form, the CDR3 reads TGTGCCAGCAGCTGGGCGGGGGGGCAAAACAATGAGCAGTTCTTC.

The chain is built from TRBV2 and TRBJ1-3, with D hard to call. Per germline, CDR1 SNHLY and CDR2 FYNNEI. The CDR3 runs to 12 residues. V lost 11 bases and J 7 bases, leaving 15 bases between the germline ends. The CDR3 here is CAEREGMNTIYF. Here the CDR3 DNA reads TGTGCCGAAAGAGAAGGAATGAACACCATATATTTT. The complete variable domain, with remaining parts taken from reference TRBV2 and TRBJ1-3, reads EPEVTQTPSHQVTQMGQEVILRCVPISNHLYFYWYRQILGQKVEFLVSFYNNEISEKSEIFDDQFSVERPDGSNFTLKIRSTKLEDSAMYFCAEREGMNTIYFGEGSWLTVV.

V usage is TRBV29-1 and J usage is TRBJ2-3, with TRBD2 as a possible D gene (6 bases). The CDR3 runs 15 residues. The ends were cut back, 7 bases at V and 3 bases at J, with 20 bases in the middle. Per the germline V gene, CDR1 is SQVTM and CDR2 is ANQGSEA. The CDR3, as DNA: TGCAGCGACTACCCGTCGAGCGGGCAGACAGATACGCAGTATTTT. Residues: CSDYPSSGQTDTQYF.

This chain joins TRBV28 and TRBJ1-1; maybe TRBD1 (5 bases). Trimming left V 4 bases short and J 0 bases short, with 12 bases between. The CDR3 loop spans 15 amino acids. CDR1 is MDHEN, CDR2 SYDVKM, per germline. Written as DNA, the CDR3 is TGTGCCAGCAGTTCCGGGACTTACATGAACACTGAAGCTTTCTTT. This encodes CASSSGTYMNTEAFF.

This rearrangement joins TRBV29-1 to TRBJ2-1; TRBD2 aligns across 9 bases. The CDR3 runs to 16 residues. Germline V CDR1 and CDR2: SQVTM, ANQGSEA. Trimming removed 2 bases from V and 7 bases from J; junction bases left unmatched: 12. CDR3 protein: CSVEKGSSGVGNEQFF. CDR3 bases: TGCAGCGTTGAAAAGGGATCTAGCGGGGTGGGAAATGAGCAGTTCTTC.

V and J are TRBV14 and TRBJ1-1, with D uncertain. The CDR3 is 13 amino acids. V was shortened by 0 bases and J by 0 bases, with 2 bases between the two germline ends. CDR1 and CDR2 from the germline V gene are SGHDN and FVKESK. Here the CDR3 reads CASSQEMNTEAFF. DNA of the CDR3: TGTGCCAGCAGCCAAGAGATGAACACTGAAGCTTTCTTT.